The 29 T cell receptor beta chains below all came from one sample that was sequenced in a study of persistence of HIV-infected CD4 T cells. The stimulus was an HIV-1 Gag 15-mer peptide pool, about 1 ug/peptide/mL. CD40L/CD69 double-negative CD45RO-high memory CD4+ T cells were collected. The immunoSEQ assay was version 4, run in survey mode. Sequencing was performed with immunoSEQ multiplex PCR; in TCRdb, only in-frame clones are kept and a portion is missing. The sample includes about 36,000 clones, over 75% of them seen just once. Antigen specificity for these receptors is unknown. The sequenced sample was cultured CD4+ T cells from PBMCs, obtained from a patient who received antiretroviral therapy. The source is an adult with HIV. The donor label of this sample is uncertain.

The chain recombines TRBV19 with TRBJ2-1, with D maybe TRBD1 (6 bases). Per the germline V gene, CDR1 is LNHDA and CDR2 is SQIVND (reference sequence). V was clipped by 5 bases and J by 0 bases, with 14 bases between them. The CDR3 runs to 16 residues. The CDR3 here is CASSGLQGSSYNEQFF. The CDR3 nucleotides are TGTGCCAGTAGTGGGCTTCAGGGGAGCTCCTACAATGAGCAGTTCTTC.

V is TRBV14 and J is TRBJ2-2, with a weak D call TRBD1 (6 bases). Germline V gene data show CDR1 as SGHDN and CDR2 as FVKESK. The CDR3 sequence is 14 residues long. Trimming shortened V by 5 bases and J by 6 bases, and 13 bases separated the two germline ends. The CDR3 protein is CASSNYQGPGELFF. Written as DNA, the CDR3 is TGTGCCAGCAGCAACTATCAGGGGCCCGGGGAGCTGTTTTTT.

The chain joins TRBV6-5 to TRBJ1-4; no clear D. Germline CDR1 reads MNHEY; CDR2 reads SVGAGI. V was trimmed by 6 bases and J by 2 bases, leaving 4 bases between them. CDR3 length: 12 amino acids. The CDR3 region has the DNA TGTGCCAGCAGACAGACTAATGAAAAACTGTTTTTT. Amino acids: CASRQTNEKLFF.

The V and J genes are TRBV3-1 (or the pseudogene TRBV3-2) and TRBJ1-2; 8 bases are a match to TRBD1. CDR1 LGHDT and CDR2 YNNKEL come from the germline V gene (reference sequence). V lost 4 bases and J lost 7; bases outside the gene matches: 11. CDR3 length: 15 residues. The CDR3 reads CASSLKGAGTGGYTF. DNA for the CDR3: TGTGCCAGCAGCCTAAAAGGGGCCGGGACAGGTGGCTACACCTTC.

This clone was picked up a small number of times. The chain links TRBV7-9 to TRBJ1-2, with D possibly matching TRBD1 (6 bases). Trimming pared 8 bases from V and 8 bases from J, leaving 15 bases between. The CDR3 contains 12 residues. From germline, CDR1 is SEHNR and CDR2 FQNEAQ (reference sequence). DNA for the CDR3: TGTGCCAGCGGATTACAGGGAGGGGGCTACACCTTC. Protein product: CASGLQGGGYTF.

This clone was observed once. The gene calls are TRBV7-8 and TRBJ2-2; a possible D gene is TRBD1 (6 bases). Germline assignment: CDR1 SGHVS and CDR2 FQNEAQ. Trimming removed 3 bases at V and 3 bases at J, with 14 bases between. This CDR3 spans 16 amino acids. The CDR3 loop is CASSFSGAGYTGELFF. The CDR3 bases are TGTGCCAGCAGCTTCTCAGGGGCTGGGTACACCGGGGAGCTGTTTTTT.

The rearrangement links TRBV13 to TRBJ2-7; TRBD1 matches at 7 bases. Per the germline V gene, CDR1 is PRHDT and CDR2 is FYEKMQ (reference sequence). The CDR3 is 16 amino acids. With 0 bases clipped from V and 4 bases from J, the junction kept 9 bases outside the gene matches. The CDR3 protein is CASSLGLQGRRYEQYF. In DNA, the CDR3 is TGTGCCAGCAGCTTAGGGTTACAGGGGAGACGATACGAGCAGTACTTC.

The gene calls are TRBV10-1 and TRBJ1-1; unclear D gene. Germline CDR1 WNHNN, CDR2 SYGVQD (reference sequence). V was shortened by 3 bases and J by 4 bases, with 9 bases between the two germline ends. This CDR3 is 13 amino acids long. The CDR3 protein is CASSDRAATEAFF. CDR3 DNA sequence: TGCGCCAGCAGTGATAGGGCGGCCACTGAAGCTTTCTTT.

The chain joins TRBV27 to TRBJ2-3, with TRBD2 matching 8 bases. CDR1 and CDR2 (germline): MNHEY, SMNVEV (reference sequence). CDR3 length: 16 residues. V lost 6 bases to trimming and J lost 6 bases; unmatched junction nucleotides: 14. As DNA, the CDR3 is TGTGCCAGCAGCTCCATCAGCGGGGGTGGTTGGGATACGCAGTATTTT. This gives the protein CASSSISGGGWDTQYF.

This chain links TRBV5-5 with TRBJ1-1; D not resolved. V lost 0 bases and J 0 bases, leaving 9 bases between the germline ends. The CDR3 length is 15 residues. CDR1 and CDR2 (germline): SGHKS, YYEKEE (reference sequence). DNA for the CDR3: TGTGCCAGCAGCTTGGGACCAGGACTGAACACTGAAGCTTTCTTT. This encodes CASSLGPGLNTEAFF. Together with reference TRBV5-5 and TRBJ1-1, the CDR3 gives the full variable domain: DAGVTQSPTHLIKTRGQQVTLRCSPISGHKSVSWYQQVLGQGPQFIFQYYEKEERGRGNFPDRFSARQFPNYSSELNVNALLLGDSALYLCASSLGPGLNTEAFFGQGTRLTVV.

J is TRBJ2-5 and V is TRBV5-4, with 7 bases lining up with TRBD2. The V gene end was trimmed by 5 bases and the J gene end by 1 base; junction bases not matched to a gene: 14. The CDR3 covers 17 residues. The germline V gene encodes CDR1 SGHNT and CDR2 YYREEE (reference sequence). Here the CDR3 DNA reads TGTGCCAGCAGTCATCGAATTGGGGGGGAGGGCCAAGAGACCCAGTACTTC. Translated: CASSHRIGGEGQETQYF.

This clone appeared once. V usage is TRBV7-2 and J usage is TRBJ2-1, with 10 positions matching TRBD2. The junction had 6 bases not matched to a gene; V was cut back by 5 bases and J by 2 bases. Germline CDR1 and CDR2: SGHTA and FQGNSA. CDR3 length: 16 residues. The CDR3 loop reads CASSATSGGAYNEQFF. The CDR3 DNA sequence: TGTGCCAGCAGCGCAACAAGCGGGGGGGCCTACAATGAGCAGTTCTTC.

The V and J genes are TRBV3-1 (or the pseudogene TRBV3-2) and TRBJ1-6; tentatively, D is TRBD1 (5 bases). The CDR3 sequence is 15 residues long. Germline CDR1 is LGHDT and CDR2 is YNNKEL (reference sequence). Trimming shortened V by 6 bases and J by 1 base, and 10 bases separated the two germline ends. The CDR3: CASRRGGSYNSPLHF. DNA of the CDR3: TGTGCCAGCAGGCGGGGCGGATCCTATAATTCACCCCTCCACTTT.

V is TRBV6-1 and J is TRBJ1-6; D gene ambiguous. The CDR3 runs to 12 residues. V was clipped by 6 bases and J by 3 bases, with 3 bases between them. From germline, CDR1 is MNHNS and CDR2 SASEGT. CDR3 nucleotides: TGTGCCAGCAGCCGCTATAATTCACCCCTCCACTTT. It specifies CASSRYNSPLHF.

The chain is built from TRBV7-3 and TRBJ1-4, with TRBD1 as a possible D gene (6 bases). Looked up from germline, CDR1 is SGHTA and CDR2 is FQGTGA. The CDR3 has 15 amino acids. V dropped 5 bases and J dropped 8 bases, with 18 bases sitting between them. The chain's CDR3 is CASSPRGGAGEKLFF. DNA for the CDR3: TGTGCCAGCAGCCCCCGGGGGGGGGCGGGAGAAAAACTGTTTTTT.

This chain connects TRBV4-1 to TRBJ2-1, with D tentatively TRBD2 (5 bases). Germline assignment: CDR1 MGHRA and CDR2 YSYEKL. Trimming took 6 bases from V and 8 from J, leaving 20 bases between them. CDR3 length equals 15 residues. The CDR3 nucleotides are TGCGCCAGCAGACTCCGGGGTGAACCAGAGGATGAGCAGTTCTTC. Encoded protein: CASRLRGEPEDEQFF.

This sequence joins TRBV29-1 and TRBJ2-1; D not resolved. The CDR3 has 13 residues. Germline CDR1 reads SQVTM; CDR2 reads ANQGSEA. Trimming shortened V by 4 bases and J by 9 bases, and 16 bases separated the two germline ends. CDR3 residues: CSVVLQVNFEQFF. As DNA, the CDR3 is TGCAGCGTTGTCTTGCAGGTTAATTTTGAGCAGTTCTTC.

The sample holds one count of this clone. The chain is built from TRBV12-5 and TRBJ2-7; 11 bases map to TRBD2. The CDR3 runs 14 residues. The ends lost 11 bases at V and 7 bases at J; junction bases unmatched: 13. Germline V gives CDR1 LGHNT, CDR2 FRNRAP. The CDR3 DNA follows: TGTGCTGGGGATAGGTCTAGCGGGGGGAGAGAGCAGTACTTC. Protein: CAGDRSSGGREQYF. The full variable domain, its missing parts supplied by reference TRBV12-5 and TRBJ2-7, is DARVTQTPRHKVTEMGQEVTMRCQPILGHNTVFWYRQTMMQGLELLAYFRNRAPLDDSGMPKDRFSAEMPDATLATLKIQPSEPRDSAVYFCAGDRSSGGREQYFGPGTRLTVT.

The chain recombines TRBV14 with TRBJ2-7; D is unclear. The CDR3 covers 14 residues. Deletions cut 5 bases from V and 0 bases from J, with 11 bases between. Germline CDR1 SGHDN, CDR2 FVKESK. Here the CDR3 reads CASSRYGNSYEQYF. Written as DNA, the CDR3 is TGTGCCAGCAGCAGATACGGCAACTCCTACGAGCAGTACTTC.

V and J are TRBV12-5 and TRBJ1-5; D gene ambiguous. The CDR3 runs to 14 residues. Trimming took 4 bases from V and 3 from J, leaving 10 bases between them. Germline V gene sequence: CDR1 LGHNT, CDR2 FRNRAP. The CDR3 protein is CASGSPDNNQPQHF. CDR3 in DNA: TGTGCTAGTGGTTCCCCGGATAACAATCAGCCCCAGCATTTT.

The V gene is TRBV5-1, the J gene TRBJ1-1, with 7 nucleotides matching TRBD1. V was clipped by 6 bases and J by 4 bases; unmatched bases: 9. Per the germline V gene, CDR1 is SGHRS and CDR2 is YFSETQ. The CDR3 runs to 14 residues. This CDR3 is CASTPLQGSTEAFF. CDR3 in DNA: TGCGCCAGCACCCCGCTACAGGGGAGCACTGAAGCTTTCTTT.

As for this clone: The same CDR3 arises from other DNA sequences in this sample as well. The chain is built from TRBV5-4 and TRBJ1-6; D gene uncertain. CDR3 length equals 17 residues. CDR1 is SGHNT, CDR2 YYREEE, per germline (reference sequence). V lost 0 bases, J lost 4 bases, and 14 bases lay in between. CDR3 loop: CASSLGGPRTYNSPLHF. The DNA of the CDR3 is TGTGCCAGCAGCTTGGGAGGGCCGAGAACTTATAATTCACCCCTCCACTTT.

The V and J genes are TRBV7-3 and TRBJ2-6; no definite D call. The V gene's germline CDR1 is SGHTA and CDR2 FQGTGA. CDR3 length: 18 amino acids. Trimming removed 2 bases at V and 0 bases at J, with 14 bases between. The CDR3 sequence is CASSLFPTHGSGANVLTF. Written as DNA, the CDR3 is TGTGCCAGCAGCTTATTTCCGACTCATGGCTCTGGGGCCAACGTCCTGACTTTC.

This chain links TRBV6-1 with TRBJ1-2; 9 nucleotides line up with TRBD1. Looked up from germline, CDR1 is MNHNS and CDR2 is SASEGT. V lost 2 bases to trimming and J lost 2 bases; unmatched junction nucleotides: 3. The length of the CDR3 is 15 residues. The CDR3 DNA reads TGTGCCAGCAGTGAATTGGGGACAGGGAACTATGGCTACACCTTC. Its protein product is CASSELGTGNYGYTF.

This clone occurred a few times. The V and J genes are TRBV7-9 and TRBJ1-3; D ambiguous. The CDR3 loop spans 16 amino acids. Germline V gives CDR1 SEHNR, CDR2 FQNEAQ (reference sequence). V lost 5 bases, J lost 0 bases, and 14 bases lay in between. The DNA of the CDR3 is TGTGCCAGCAGCGCAGCGGAGGCGTACTCTGGAAACACCATATATTTT. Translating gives CASSAAEAYSGNTIYF. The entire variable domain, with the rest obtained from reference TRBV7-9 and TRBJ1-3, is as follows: DTGVSQNPRHKITKRGQNVTFRCDPISEHNRLYWYRQTLGQGPEFLTYFQNEAQLEKSRLLSDRFSAERPKGSFSTLEIQRTEQGDSAMYLCASSAAEAYSGNTIYFGEGSWLTVV.

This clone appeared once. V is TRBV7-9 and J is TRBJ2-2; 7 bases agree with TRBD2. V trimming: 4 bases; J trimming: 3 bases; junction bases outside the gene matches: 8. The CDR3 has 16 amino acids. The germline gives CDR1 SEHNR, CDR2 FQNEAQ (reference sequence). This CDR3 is CASSSRSGGDTGELFF. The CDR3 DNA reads TGTGCCAGCAGCTCCCGGTCTGGGGGGGACACCGGGGAGCTGTTTTTT.

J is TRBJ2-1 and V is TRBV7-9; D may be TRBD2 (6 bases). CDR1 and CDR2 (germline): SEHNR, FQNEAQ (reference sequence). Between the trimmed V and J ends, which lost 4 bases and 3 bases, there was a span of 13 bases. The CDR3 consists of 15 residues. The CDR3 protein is CASSSQRALYNEQFF. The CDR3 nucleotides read TGTGCCAGCAGCTCTCAGCGGGCCCTCTACAATGAGCAGTTCTTC.

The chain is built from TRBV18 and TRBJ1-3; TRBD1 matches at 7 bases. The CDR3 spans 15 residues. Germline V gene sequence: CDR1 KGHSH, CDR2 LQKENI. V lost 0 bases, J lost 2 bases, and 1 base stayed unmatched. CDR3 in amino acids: CASSPPTGPGNTIYF. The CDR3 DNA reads TGTGCCAGCTCACCACCGACAGGGCCTGGAAACACCATATATTTT. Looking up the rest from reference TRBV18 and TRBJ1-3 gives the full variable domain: NAGVMQNPRHLVRRRGQEARLRCSPMKGHSHVYWYRQLPEEGLKFMVYLQKENIIDESGMPKERFSAEFPKEGPSILRIQQVVRGDSAAYFCASSPPTGPGNTIYFGEGSWLTVV.

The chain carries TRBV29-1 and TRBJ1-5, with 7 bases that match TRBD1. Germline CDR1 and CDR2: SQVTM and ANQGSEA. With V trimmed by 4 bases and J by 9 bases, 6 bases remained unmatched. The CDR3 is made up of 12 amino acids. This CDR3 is CSVARGDGPQHF. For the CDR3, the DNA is TGCAGCGTTGCCAGGGGGGACGGGCCCCAGCATTTT.